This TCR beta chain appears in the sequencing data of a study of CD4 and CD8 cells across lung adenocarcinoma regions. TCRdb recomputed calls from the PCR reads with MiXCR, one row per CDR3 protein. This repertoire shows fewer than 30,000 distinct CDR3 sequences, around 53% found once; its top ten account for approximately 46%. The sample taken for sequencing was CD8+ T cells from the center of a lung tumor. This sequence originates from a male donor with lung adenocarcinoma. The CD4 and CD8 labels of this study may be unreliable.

CDR3 in DNA: TGTGCCAGCAGTTGGGGGGGAGGGCCCGAGGGCACCGGGGAGCTGTTTTTT. Protein: CASSWGGGPEGTGELFF. The chain recombines TRBV6-5 with TRBJ2-2; 7 positions match TRBD2. Germline assignment: CDR1 MNHEY and CDR2 SVGAGI. Trimming took 4 bases from V and 4 from J; bases not matched to a gene: 12. This CDR3 is 17 amino acids long.